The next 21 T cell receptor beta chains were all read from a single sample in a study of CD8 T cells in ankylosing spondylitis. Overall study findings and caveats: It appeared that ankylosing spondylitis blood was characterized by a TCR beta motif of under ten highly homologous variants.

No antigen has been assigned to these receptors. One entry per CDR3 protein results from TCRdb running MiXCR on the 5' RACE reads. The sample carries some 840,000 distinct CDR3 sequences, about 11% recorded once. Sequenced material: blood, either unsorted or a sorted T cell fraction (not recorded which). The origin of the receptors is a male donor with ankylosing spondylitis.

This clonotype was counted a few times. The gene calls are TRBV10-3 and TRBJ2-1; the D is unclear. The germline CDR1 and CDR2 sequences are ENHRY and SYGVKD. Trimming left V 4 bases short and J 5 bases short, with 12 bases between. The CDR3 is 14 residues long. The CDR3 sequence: CAISGVGWNNEQFF. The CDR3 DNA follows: TGTGCCATCAGTGGGGTGGGATGGAACAATGAGCAGTTCTTC.

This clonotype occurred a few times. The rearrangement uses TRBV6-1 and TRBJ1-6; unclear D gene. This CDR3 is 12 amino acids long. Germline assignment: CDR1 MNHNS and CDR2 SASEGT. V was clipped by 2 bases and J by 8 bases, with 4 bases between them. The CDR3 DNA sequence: TGTGCCAGCAGTGAAACGGATTCACCCCTCCACTTT. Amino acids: CASSETDSPLHF.

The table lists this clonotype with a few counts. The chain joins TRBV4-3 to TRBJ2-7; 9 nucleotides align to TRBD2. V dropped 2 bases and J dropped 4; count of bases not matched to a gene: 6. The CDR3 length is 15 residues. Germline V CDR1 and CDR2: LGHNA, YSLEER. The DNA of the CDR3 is TGCGCCAGCAGCCAAAAGGCGGGAGGGACGTACGAGCAGTACTTC. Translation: CASSQKAGGTYEQYF.

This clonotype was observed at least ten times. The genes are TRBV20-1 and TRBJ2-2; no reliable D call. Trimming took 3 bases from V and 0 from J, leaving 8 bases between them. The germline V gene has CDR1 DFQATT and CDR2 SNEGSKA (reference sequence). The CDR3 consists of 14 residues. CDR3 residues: CSASWRPNTGELFF. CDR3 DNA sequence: TGCAGTGCTAGTTGGCGGCCGAACACCGGGGAGCTGTTTTTT.

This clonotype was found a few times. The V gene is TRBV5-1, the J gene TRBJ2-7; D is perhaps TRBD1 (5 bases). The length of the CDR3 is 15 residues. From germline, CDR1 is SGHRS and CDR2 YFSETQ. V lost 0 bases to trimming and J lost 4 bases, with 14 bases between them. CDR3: CASSLEGSGKYEQYF. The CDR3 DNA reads TGCGCCAGCAGCTTGGAAGGCTCAGGGAAATACGAGCAGTACTTC.

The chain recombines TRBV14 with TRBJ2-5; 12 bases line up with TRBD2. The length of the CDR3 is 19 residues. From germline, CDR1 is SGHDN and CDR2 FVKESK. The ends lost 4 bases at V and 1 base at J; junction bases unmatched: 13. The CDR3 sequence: CASSPNWGTSGLFQETQYF. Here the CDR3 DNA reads TGTGCCAGCAGCCCCAACTGGGGGACTAGCGGGTTATTCCAAGAGACCCAGTACTTC.

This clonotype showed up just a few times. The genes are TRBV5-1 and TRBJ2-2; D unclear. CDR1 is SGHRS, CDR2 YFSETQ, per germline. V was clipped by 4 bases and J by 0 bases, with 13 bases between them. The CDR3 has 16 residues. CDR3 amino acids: CASSPIGPSNTGELFF. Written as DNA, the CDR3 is TGCGCCAGCAGCCCCATCGGGCCCTCGAACACCGGGGAGCTGTTTTTT. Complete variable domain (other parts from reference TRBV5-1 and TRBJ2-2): KAGVTQTPRYLIKTRGQQVTLSCSPISGHRSVSWYQQTPGQGLQFLFEYFSETQRNKGNFPGRFSGRQFSNSRSEMNVSTLELGDSALYLCASSPIGPSNTGELFFGEGSRLTVL.

The CDR3 loop is CASSPRDRPDTQYF. The CDR3 DNA follows: TGTGCCAGCAGCCCCCGGGACCGCCCGGATACGCAGTATTTT. The V call is TRBV9, the J call TRBJ2-3; either TRBD1 or TRBD2 may fit D (5 bases each). In germline, CDR1 is SGDLS, CDR2 YYNGEE. The CDR3 consists of 14 residues. Deletions cut 4 bases from V and 6 bases from J, with 15 bases between.

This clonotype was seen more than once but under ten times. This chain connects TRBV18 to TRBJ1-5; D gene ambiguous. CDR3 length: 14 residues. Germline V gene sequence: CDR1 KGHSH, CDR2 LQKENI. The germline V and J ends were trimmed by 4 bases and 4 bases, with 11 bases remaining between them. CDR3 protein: CASSRPALNQPQHF. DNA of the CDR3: TGTGCCAGCTCACGGCCCGCATTGAATCAGCCCCAGCATTTT.

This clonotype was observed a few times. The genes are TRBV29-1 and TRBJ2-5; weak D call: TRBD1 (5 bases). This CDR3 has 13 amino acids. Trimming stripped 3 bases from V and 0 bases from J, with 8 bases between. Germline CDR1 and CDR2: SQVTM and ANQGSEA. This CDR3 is CSVEYRYQETQYF. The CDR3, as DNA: TGCAGCGTTGAGTACAGGTACCAAGAGACCCAGTACTTC.

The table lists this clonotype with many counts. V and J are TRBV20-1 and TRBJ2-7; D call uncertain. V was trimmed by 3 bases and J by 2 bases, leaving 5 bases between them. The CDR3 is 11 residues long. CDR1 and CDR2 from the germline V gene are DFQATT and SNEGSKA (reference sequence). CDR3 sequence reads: CSASSPYEQYF. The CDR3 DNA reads TGCAGTGCTAGTAGTCCCTACGAGCAGTACTTC.

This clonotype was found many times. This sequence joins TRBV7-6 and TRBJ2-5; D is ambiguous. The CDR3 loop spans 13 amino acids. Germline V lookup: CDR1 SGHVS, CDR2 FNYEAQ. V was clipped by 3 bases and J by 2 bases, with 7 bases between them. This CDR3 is CASSFWSQETQYF. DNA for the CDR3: TGTGCCAGCAGCTTCTGGAGTCAAGAGACCCAGTACTTC.

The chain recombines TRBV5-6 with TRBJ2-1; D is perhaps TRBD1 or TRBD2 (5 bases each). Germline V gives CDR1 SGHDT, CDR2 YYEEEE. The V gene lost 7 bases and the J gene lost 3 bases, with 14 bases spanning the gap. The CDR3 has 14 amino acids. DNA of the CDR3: TGTGCCAGCGGCCCCGGGACCGTCTACAATGAGCAGTTCTTC. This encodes CASGPGTVYNEQFF.

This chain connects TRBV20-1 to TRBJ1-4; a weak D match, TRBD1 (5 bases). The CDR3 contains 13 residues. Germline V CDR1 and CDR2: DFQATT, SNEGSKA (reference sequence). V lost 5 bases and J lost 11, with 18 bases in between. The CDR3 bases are TGCAGTGCTCTTAGTCGGGGGATGGAGAAACTGTTTTTT. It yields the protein CSALSRGMEKLFF.

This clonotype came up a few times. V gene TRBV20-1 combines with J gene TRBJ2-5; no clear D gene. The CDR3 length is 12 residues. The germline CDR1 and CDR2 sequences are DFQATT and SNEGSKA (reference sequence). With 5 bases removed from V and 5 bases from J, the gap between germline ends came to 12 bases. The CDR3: CSARVFQETQYF. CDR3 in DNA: TGCAGTGCTCGAGTGTTCCAGGAGACCCAGTACTTC.

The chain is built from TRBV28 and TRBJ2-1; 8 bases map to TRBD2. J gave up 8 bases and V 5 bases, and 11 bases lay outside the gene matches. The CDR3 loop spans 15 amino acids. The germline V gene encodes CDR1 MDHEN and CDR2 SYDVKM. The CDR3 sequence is CASSAPGTSIYEQFF. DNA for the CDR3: TGTGCCAGCAGTGCCCCCGGGACTAGTATTTATGAGCAGTTCTTC.

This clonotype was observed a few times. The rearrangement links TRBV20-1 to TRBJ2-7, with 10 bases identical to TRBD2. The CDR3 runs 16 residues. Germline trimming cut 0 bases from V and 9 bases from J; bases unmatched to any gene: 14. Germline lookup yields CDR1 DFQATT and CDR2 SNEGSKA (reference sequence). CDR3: CSARDPSGRRPGVQYF. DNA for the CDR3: TGCAGTGCTAGAGACCCTAGCGGGAGAAGACCGGGAGTGCAGTACTTC.

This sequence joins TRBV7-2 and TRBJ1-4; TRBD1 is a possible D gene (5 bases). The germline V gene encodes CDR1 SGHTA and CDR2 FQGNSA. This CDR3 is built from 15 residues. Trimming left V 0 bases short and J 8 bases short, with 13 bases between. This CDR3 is CASSLALGVQEKLFF. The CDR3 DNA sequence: TGTGCCAGCAGCTTAGCGTTGGGGGTTCAAGAAAAACTGTTTTTT.

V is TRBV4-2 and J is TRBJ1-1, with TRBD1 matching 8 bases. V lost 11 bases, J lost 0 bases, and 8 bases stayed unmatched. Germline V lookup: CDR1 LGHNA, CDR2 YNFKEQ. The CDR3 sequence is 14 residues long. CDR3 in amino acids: CAVQGGIMNTEAFF. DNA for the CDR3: TGTGCCGTACAGGGGGGAATTATGAACACTGAAGCTTTCTTT.

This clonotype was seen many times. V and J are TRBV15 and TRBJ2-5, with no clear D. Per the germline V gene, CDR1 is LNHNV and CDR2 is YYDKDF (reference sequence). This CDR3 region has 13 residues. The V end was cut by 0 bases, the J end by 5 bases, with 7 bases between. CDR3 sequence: CATSRDQLETQYF. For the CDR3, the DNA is TGTGCCACCAGCAGAGATCAGCTGGAGACCCAGTACTTC. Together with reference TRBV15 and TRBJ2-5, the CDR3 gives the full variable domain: DAMVIQNPRYQVTQFGKPVTLSCSQTLNHNVMYWYQQKSSQAPKLLFHYYDKDFNNEADTPDNFQSRRPNTSFCFLDIRSPGLGDTAMYLCATSRDQLETQYFGPGTRLLVL.

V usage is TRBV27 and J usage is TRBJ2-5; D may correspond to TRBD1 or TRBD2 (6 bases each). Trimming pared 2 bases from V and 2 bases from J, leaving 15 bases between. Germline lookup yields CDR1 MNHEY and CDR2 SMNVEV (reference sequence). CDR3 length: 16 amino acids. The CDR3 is CASSLRGTVPQETQYF. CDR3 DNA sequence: TGTGCCAGCAGTTTAAGGGGGACTGTCCCACAAGAGACCCAGTACTTC.